The next 15 T cell receptor beta chains were all read from a single sample in a study of a mutant IDH1 vaccine in newly diagnosed glioma. The time point denotes: week 5, during vaccination. Vaccination comprised doses that each held 300 ug of mutant IDH1 20-mer peptide, plus topical imiquimod. Repertoires were generated with immunoSEQ multiplex PCR, while TCRdb's copy carries only in-frame clones and drops some. Here the sample spans more than 25,000 clones, about 90% being singletons. No antigens are known for them. Sequenced material: PBMCs, taken from a glioma patient whose treatment included an IDH1 peptide vaccine. These receptors were obtained from a man aged 18 to 29 with glioma.

The chain carries TRBV28 and TRBJ2-7; TRBD1 matches at 7 bases. Germline V gene data show CDR1 as MDHEN and CDR2 as SYDVKM. The ends lost 5 bases at V and 0 bases at J; junction bases unmatched: 7. The CDR3 has 15 amino acids. Here the CDR3 DNA reads TGTGCCAGCAGTAGTACAGGGGTCGGCTCCTACGAGCAGTACTTC. It encodes CASSSTGVGSYEQYF.

The rearrangement links TRBV29-1 to TRBJ1-1; TRBD1 agrees at 7 bases. The J segment lost 5 bases and the V segment lost 4 bases, leaving 1 base of the junction unmatched. The CDR3 covers 11 residues. Germline lookup yields CDR1 SQVTM and CDR2 ANQGSEA. CDR3 coding DNA: TGCAGCGTTGTGACAGGGACTGAAGCTTTCTTT. Translated: CSVVTGTEAFF. The whole variable domain, filled in from reference TRBV29-1 and TRBJ1-1, reads SAVISQKPSRDICQRGTSLTIQCQVDSQVTMMFWYRQQPGQSLTLIATANQGSEATYESGFVIDKFPISRPNLTFSTLTVSNMSPEDSSIYLCSVVTGTEAFFGQGTRLTVV.

V usage is TRBV25-1 and J usage is TRBJ2-5; D possibly matches TRBD1 or TRBD2 (6 bases each). The CDR3 has 14 amino acids. Germline CDR1 is MGHDK and CDR2 is SYGVNS. Trimming left V 1 base short and J 4 bases short, with 10 bases between. CDR3 protein: CASSEWGARETQYF. The CDR3 DNA follows: TGTGCCAGCAGTGAATGGGGGGCGAGAGAGACCCAGTACTTC.

V is TRBV5-1 and J is TRBJ1-2; possible D gene TRBD1, 6 bases. There are 14 residues in the CDR3. The germline gives CDR1 SGHRS, CDR2 YFSETQ. The V end lost 4 bases, the J end lost 0 bases, and 10 bases lay between the germline ends. The CDR3 region has the DNA TGCGCCAGCAGCGCAGGACAGCCTAACTATGGCTACACCTTC. Residues: CASSAGQPNYGYTF.

The V and J genes are TRBV5-1 and TRBJ2-7; TRBD2 might be the D (6 bases). The V and J ends lost 6 bases and 7 bases respectively, with 17 bases between them. Germline V gives CDR1 SGHRS, CDR2 YFSETQ. The length of the CDR3 is 13 residues. The CDR3 DNA reads as TGCGCCAGCAATTACGGGGAAGGAGGGGAGCAGTACTTC. Its protein product is CASNYGEGGEQYF.

V is TRBV6-5 and J is TRBJ1-1; D is ambiguous. Trimming pared 2 bases from V and 5 bases from J, leaving 12 bases between. The germline gives CDR1 MNHEY, CDR2 SVGAGI. The length of the CDR3 is 14 residues. The CDR3 loop is CASSYTPGWTEAFF. The CDR3 DNA reads TGTGCCAGCAGTTACACCCCGGGTTGGACTGAAGCTTTCTTT.

V usage is TRBV4-3 and J usage is TRBJ2-6, with D possibly matching TRBD1 (5 bases). CDR1 is LGHNA and CDR2 is YSLEER in the germline V gene. The V and J ends lost 0 bases and 0 bases respectively, with 9 bases between them. This CDR3 has 17 amino acids. The CDR3 DNA is TGCGCCAGCAGCCAAGATGGGGCCGGCTCTGGGGCCAACGTCCTGACTTTC. Translating gives CASSQDGAGSGANVLTF.

CDR3 sequence (DNA): TGTGCCACCAGCAGTGCTCGAAGAGAAAAACTGTTTTTT. Translating gives CATSSARREKLFF. This chain joins TRBV15 and TRBJ1-4; D ambiguous. The CDR3 loop spans 13 amino acids. The germline V and J ends were trimmed by 3 bases and 8 bases, with 10 bases remaining between them. CDR1 and CDR2 (germline): LNHNV, YYDKDF (reference sequence).

The chain has TRBV19 and TRBJ2-6, with 9 bases identical to TRBD1. V shed 1 base, J shed 0 bases, and the junction held 7 bases outside the gene matches. The CDR3 length is 19 residues. CDR1 is LNHDA and CDR2 is SQIVND in the germline V gene (reference sequence). The CDR3 DNA reads TGTGCCAGTAGTATAGGTGCCGGGACAGGGCCCTCTGGGGCCAACGTCCTGACTTTC. Amino acids: CASSIGAGTGPSGANVLTF.

The chain uses TRBV7-9 and TRBJ1-3; D gene unclear. Germline V CDR1 and CDR2: SEHNR, FQNEAQ (reference sequence). The length of the CDR3 is 15 residues. Trimming pared 10 bases from V and 0 bases from J, leaving 16 bases between. CDR3 nucleotides: TGTGCCACCTCGTCAACGGGTAGCTCTGGAAACACCATATATTTT. Its protein is CATSSTGSSGNTIYF.

The chain has TRBV5-4 and TRBJ1-2; 8 positions match TRBD1. With V trimmed by 3 bases and J by 5 bases, 3 bases remained unmatched. The CDR3 loop spans 13 amino acids. Germline loops: CDR1 SGHNT, CDR2 YYREEE (reference sequence). The CDR3 loop reads CASSSDRGYGYTF. Written as DNA, the CDR3 is TGTGCCAGCAGCTCCGACAGGGGTTATGGCTACACCTTC.

This rearrangement joins TRBV5-5 to TRBJ2-6, with D tentatively TRBD2 (6 bases). This CDR3 contains 16 residues. Germline V gives CDR1 SGHKS, CDR2 YYEKEE (reference sequence). Trimming stripped 5 bases from V and 4 bases from J, with 16 bases between. DNA for the CDR3: TGTGCCAGCAGACCCCGACTAGGCTCCGGGGCCAACGTCCTGACTTTC. It yields the protein CASRPRLGSGANVLTF.

The chain joins TRBV15 to TRBJ2-7; possibly TRBD1 for D (6 bases). With 1 base removed from V and 3 bases from J, the gap between germline ends came to 10 bases. This CDR3 has 14 amino acids. The germline V gene encodes CDR1 LNHNV and CDR2 YYDKDF (reference sequence). CDR3 sequence reads: CATSRGQEFYEQYF. The CDR3, as DNA: TGTGCCACCAGCAGAGGACAGGAGTTCTACGAGCAGTACTTC.

The chain has TRBV2 and TRBJ1-5; D is unresolved. In germline, CDR1 is SNHLY, CDR2 FYNNEI. The CDR3 extends over 16 amino acids. Trimming pared 0 bases from V and 4 bases from J, leaving 13 bases between. This CDR3 reads CASSEATGPTNQPQHF. The CDR3 bases are TGTGCCAGCAGTGAAGCTACCGGGCCAACTAATCAGCCCCAGCATTTT.

The chain carries TRBV2 and TRBJ1-2, with a weak D call TRBD1 (5 bases). This CDR3 spans 13 amino acids. The germline V gene has CDR1 SNHLY and CDR2 FYNNEI. V was trimmed by 5 bases and J by 6 bases, leaving 13 bases between them. The CDR3 here is CASSYGTMDGYTF. CDR3 coding DNA: TGTGCCAGCAGTTACGGGACTATGGATGGCTACACCTTC.